Listed below are T cell receptor beta chains from one sample, sequenced in a study of T cell responses to AZD1222 COVID-19 vaccine. The data were produced by immunoSEQ multiplex PCR, yet TCRdb's version contains in-frame clones alone and is incomplete. The profile covers approximately 88,000 clones, with more than 75% appearing a single time and roughly 21% taken by the ten largest. This specimen consisted of peripheral blood, obtained on day 0 of AZD1222 vaccination. The receptors here all came from an adult in good health. Each CDR3 is given without its conserved first and last residue. Rows give clone size only sometimes, using once, few, many, or a class for an expanded clone.

clone_size	j_call	cdr3_length	v_call	cdr3_aa
-	TRBJ1-2	17	TRBV4-3	ASSQDFAGGLIANYGYT
-	TRBJ2-7	10	TRBV10-3	AISLFGSEQY
-	TRBJ2-1	15	TRBV28	ASSLWRLAGGPGEQF
-	TRBJ1-2	11	TRBV7-2	ASSLSNNYGYT
-	TRBJ1-1	12	TRBV7-2	ASTKGTMNTEAF
few	TRBJ1-3	12	TRBV28	ASQSAGSGNTIY
-	TRBJ2-3	13	TRBV7-2	ASSLAPTSTDTQY
-	TRBJ2-7	13	TRBV5-6	ASSLIFNHNYEQY
few	TRBJ1-6	13	TRBV6-5	ASSYFGQDNSPLH
few	TRBJ1-3	14	TRBV4-1	ASSHLGTGQGNTIY
once	TRBJ1-1	12	TRBV30	AWSVLGQVTEAF
-	TRBJ2-7	12	TRBV11-2	ASSSTGVAYEQY
-	TRBJ2-5	11	TRBV2	ATSDRVQETQY
-	TRBJ2-5	14	TRBV4-3	ASSQLPGQGSETQY
-	TRBJ1-1	11	TRBV10-1	ASSWTGGTEAF
-	TRBJ2-1	12	TRBV29-1	SITGAYTYNEQF
-	TRBJ2-3	12	TRBV30	AWSIAGGPDTQY
-	TRBJ2-7	11	TRBV6-5	ASSYSRLAEQY
-	TRBJ2-2	13	TRBV5-1	ASSLRRIPSGELF
-	TRBJ1-2	12	TRBV19	ASSRQGSSYGYT
-	TRBJ2-7	12	TRBV5-1	ASSLLAGGYEQY
-	TRBJ2-5	12	TRBV18	ASSPDRGRETQY
-	TRBJ2-1	13	TRBV2	ASRGTYSSYNEQF
-	TRBJ2-3	16	TRBV19	ASRDRGFPGGIADTQY
-	TRBJ2-3	9	TRBV28	ASSSADTQY
-	TRBJ2-4	9	TRBV29-1	SVEDGGIQY
-	TRBJ1-1	11	TRBV12-3/TRBV12-4	ASSWEMNTEAF
-	TRBJ1-1	12	TRBV2	ASSERQGSTEAF
-	TRBJ2-3	12	TRBV7-8	ASSSGASTDTQY
-	TRBJ2-4	12	TRBV19	ASSIGAGTNIQY
once	TRBJ2-2	12	TRBV19	ASSRTGGAGELF
-	TRBJ1-5	13	TRBV18	ASSPRQGIDQPQH
-	TRBJ2-7	12	TRBV11-2	ASSLVGLSGEQY
-	TRBJ1-5	11	TRBV29-1	SVDMGKGQPQH
-	TRBJ2-5	10	TRBV7-2	ASSLDRETQY
-	TRBJ2-1	15	TRBV28	ASSLDGLALSYNEQF
few	TRBJ2-7	14	TRBV4-1	ASSPRWGGRDPEQY
-	TRBJ2-1	14	TRBV28	ASSLTPGSLYNEQF
-	TRBJ2-7	14	TRBV5-4	ASSYGTSGSSYEQY
-	TRBJ2-7	13	TRBV11-2	ASSLGTGLSYEQY